This passage covers 10 T cell receptor beta chains from one sample sequenced in a study of OX40 agonist ivuxolimab in advanced cancers. Profiling relied on immunoSEQ multiplex PCR, and the TCRdb table lists in-frame clones only, not all of them. The sample contains about 60,000 clones, about nine tenths of which appear only once. Source: CD4+ or CD8+ T cells sorted from blood, taken in a trial of the OX40 agonist ivuxolimab. The receptors here all came from an adult with an advanced solid tumor such as melanoma, head and neck, liver or kidney cancer.

CDR3 coding DNA: TGTGCCAGCAGTTACTCGGGGGGGAACACTGAAGCTTTCTTT. Translated: CASSYSGGNTEAFF. The chain links TRBV6-6 to TRBJ1-1, with a possible D match to TRBD1 (5 bases). V was cut by 0 bases and J by 1 base, with 6 bases left in between. This CDR3 has 14 amino acids. Germline CDR1 MNHNY, CDR2 SVGAGI (reference sequence).

J is TRBJ2-5 and V is TRBV18, with D hard to call. The CDR3 has 11 amino acids. Trimming left V 3 bases short and J 4 bases short, with 3 bases between. The germline V gene encodes CDR1 KGHSH and CDR2 LQKENI. The CDR3 DNA follows: TGTGCCAGCTCACCGAGAGAGACCCAGTACTTC. It specifies CASSPRETQYF.

V is TRBV7-3 and J is TRBJ1-5, with D unresolved. Germline loops: CDR1 SGHTA, CDR2 FQGTGA. There are 16 residues in the CDR3. V lost 1 base and J lost 2, with 12 bases in between. CDR3 residues: CASSLISGGGNQPQHF. The CDR3 region has the DNA TGTGCCAGCAGCTTAATTTCGGGAGGCGGCAATCAGCCCCAGCATTTT.

This chain uses TRBV5-1 with TRBJ2-5; no definite D call. The CDR3 runs 12 residues. Per germline, CDR1 SGHRS and CDR2 YFSETQ. The ends were cut back, 3 bases at V and 4 bases at J, with 7 bases in the middle. In nucleotides, the CDR3 is TGCGCCAGCAGCTCCGTGGGAGAGACCCAGTACTTC. Its translation: CASSSVGETQYF. The full variable domain, in which reference TRBV5-1 and TRBJ2-5 provide the parts outside the CDR3, is KAGVTQTPRYLIKTRGQQVTLSCSPISGHRSVSWYQQTPGQGLQFLFEYFSETQRNKGNFPGRFSGRQFSNSRSEMNVSTLELGDSALYLCASSSVGETQYFGPGTRLLVL.

V is TRBV27 and J is TRBJ2-1; the match to TRBD2 covers 8 bases. Losses at the gene ends were 2 bases for V and 7 bases for J; bases not matched to a gene: 10. Germline CDR1 reads MNHEY; CDR2 reads SMNVEV (reference sequence). This CDR3 has 16 residues. In DNA form, the CDR3 reads TGTGCCAGCAGTTTAGCCCCGGGAGGGGAGTGGAATGAGCAGTTCTTC. Protein sequence: CASSLAPGGEWNEQFF.

The chain joins TRBV30 to TRBJ2-7, with no clear D. CDR1 GTSNPN and CDR2 SVGIG come from the germline V gene (reference sequence). The CDR3 has 12 residues. With 2 bases removed from V and 2 bases from J, the gap between germline ends came to 7 bases. CDR3 amino acids: CAWSLWAYEQYF. CDR3 DNA sequence: TGTGCCTGGAGTCTTTGGGCCTACGAGCAGTACTTC. The whole variable domain, filled in from reference TRBV30 and TRBJ2-7, reads SQTIHQWPATLVQPVGSPLSLECTVEGTSNPNLYWYRQAAGRGLQLLFYSVGIGQISSEVPQNLSASRPQDRQFILSSKKLLLSDSGFYLCAWSLWAYEQYFGPGTRLTVT.

V is TRBV10-3 and J is TRBJ2-1; 7 bases match TRBD2. The junction had 9 bases not matched to a gene; V was cut back by 5 bases and J by 2 bases. Per the germline V gene, CDR1 is ENHRY and CDR2 is SYGVKD. The CDR3 length is 16 residues. The CDR3 is CAISPTASGAYNEQFF. Here the CDR3 DNA reads TGTGCCATCAGTCCCACAGCTAGCGGAGCCTACAATGAGCAGTTCTTC.

This rearrangement joins TRBV5-1 to TRBJ2-1, with 11 bases identical to TRBD2. The CDR3 is made up of 15 amino acids. J gave up 4 bases and V 2 bases, and 2 bases lay outside the gene matches. In germline, CDR1 is SGHRS, CDR2 YFSETQ. CDR3 DNA sequence: TGCGCCAGCAGCTTCGGGACTAGCGGTTACAATGAGCAGTTCTTC. This sequence encodes CASSFGTSGYNEQFF.

CDR3 coding DNA: TGCGCCAGCAGCCTCCGGGACTCTTCCTACGAGCAGTACTTC. It specifies CASSLRDSSYEQYF. The chain recombines TRBV5-1 with TRBJ2-7, with D possibly matching TRBD2 (6 bases). In germline, CDR1 is SGHRS, CDR2 YFSETQ. There are 14 residues in the CDR3. V gave up 4 bases and J gave up 1 base, with 12 bases separating them.

The gene calls are TRBV5-1 and TRBJ2-3; 12 bases fit TRBD2. V was pared by 4 bases and J by 4 bases, with 7 bases of the junction left unmatched. From germline, CDR1 is SGHRS and CDR2 YFSETQ. The CDR3 sequence is 16 residues long. CDR3: CASSVDLAGGSDTQYF. CDR3 nucleotide sequence: TGCGCCAGCAGCGTGGACCTAGCGGGAGGGTCAGATACGCAGTATTTT.